Shown below are 24 T cell receptor beta chains from a single sample sequenced in a study of T cells in localized non-small cell lung cancer. Produced via immunoSEQ multiplex PCR; TCRdb's table is partial and in-frame only. The profile shows around 96,000 clones, approximately 91% of them singletons. The input for sequencing was PBMCs, taken before any cancer treatment. These receptors originate from a woman aged 35 to 75 with stage II squamous cell lung carcinoma.

This clone turned up a few times. This sequence joins TRBV5-1 and TRBJ1-2, with 7 nucleotides matching TRBD1. The CDR3 sequence is 12 residues long. The germline CDR1 and CDR2 sequences are SGHRS and YFSETQ. Trimming took 4 bases from V and 7 from J; bases not matched to a gene: 4. The CDR3 sequence is CASSQAGGGYTF. The DNA for the CDR3 is TGCGCCAGCAGCCAGGCAGGGGGTGGCTACACCTTC.

The chain recombines TRBV7-6 with TRBJ1-1; D unclear. The germline V gene has CDR1 SGHVS and CDR2 FNYEAQ. Trimming stripped 5 bases from V and 1 base from J, with 17 bases between. The CDR3 is 16 residues long. CDR3 region: CASSHRGRVGNTEAFF. As DNA, the CDR3 is TGTGCCAGCAGCCATCGCGGGAGGGTGGGGAACACTGAAGCTTTCTTT.

This clone appeared a few times. This chain links TRBV5-1 with TRBJ2-1, with D perhaps matching TRBD2 (5 bases). The CDR3 extends over 17 amino acids. The V and J ends lost 0 bases and 2 bases respectively, with 15 bases between them. Per the germline V gene, CDR1 is SGHRS and CDR2 is YFSETQ. The CDR3 here is CASSLAYQVGTYNEQFF. The CDR3 DNA reads TGCGCCAGCAGCTTGGCTTACCAAGTCGGGACCTACAATGAGCAGTTCTTC.

J is TRBJ2-5 and V is TRBV28; no clear D gene. In germline, CDR1 is MDHEN, CDR2 SYDVKM. The CDR3 runs to 17 residues. Trimming shortened V by 6 bases and J by 5 bases, and 25 bases separated the two germline ends. CDR3 nucleotide sequence: TGTGCCAGCAGCCCGATCCCAGCGTGGGGTACTGTGGAGACCCAGTACTTC. Its protein is CASSPIPAWGTVETQYF. The full variable domain, rest sourced from reference TRBV28 and TRBJ2-5, is DVKVTQSSRYLVKRTGEKVFLECVQDMDHENMFWYRQDPGLGLRLIYFSYDVKMKEKGDIPEGYSVSREKKERFSLILESASTNQTSMYLCASSPIPAWGTVETQYFGPGTRLLVL.

The chain carries TRBV4-2 and TRBJ1-3; a weak D match, TRBD1 (5 bases). The CDR3 sequence is 14 residues long. The germline V gene has CDR1 LGHNA and CDR2 YNFKEQ. Trimming stripped 4 bases from V and 3 bases from J, with 10 bases between. The CDR3 reads CASSRGTGGNTIYF. DNA for the CDR3: TGTGCCAGCAGCCGAGGGACGGGTGGAAACACCATATATTTT.

The chain combines TRBV20-1 with TRBJ2-7; D tentatively reads TRBD1 or TRBD2 (5 bases each). V shed 6 bases and J shed 3 bases, with 9 bases lying between them. Germline CDR1 is DFQATT and CDR2 is SNEGSKA (reference sequence). This CDR3 spans 11 amino acids. Here the CDR3 DNA reads TGCAGTGCAAGGGACCTCTACGAGCAGTACTTC. Protein sequence: CSARDLYEQYF.

The DNA for the CDR3 is TGTGCCATCGGGGAGGGTAACTATGGCTACACCTTC. As protein: CAIGEGNYGYTF. The V gene is TRBV10-3, the J gene TRBJ1-2, with D hard to call. The CDR3 covers 12 residues. With 8 bases removed from V and 1 base from J, the gap between germline ends came to 8 bases. Germline assignment: CDR1 ENHRY and CDR2 SYGVKD.

This sequence joins TRBV7-2 and TRBJ1-5; 8 bases are a match to TRBD1. Unmatched junction bases numbered 5, after V lost 4 bases and J lost 3 bases. The CDR3 extends over 15 amino acids. Per the germline V gene, CDR1 is SGHTA and CDR2 is FQGNSA. DNA of the CDR3: TGTGCCAGCAGCTACCCAGGGGGCGTCAATCAGCCCCAGCATTTT. Its protein is CASSYPGGVNQPQHF.

Written as DNA, the CDR3 is TGCGCCAGCAGCTTGTTGCGACAGCCTTCGGGAGATACGCAGTATTTT. This gives the protein CASSLLRQPSGDTQYF. The V and J genes are TRBV5-1 and TRBJ2-3, with D tentatively TRBD1 (5 bases). Trimming removed 1 base at V and 5 bases at J, with 17 bases between. The CDR3 has 16 residues. Per the germline V gene, CDR1 is SGHRS and CDR2 is YFSETQ.

V and J are TRBV19 and TRBJ1-1, with 8 bases that match TRBD1. This CDR3 spans 15 amino acids. Germline CDR1 is LNHDA and CDR2 is SQIVND (reference sequence). V shed 6 bases, J shed 2 bases, and the junction held 8 bases outside the gene matches. CDR3 sequence reads: CASRPRGRRNTEAFF. The CDR3 DNA sequence: TGTGCCAGTAGGCCCAGGGGGCGAAGAAACACTGAAGCTTTCTTT.

The rearrangement links TRBV6-6 to TRBJ2-7, with 8 bases lining up with TRBD2. Germline CDR1 reads MNHNY; CDR2 reads SVGAGI (reference sequence). CDR3 size: 15 residues. Losses at the gene ends were 0 bases for V and 0 bases for J; bases not matched to a gene: 1. CDR3 amino acids: CASSYSAGGSYEQYF. The DNA of the CDR3 is TGTGCCAGCAGTTACTCGGCGGGAGGCTCCTACGAGCAGTACTTC.

This clone has only a few counts. At the DNA level, this CDR3 is encoded by other sequences in the same sample as well. CDR3 protein: CASSAGAEAFF. CDR3 sequence (DNA): TGTGCCAGCAGCGCAGGGGCTGAAGCTTTCTTT. The rearrangement links TRBV9 to TRBJ1-1; D possibly corresponds to TRBD1 (6 bases). This CDR3 region has 11 residues. The V end was cut by 3 bases, the J end by 6 bases, with 6 bases between. CDR1 is SGDLS and CDR2 is YYNGEE in the germline V gene.

J is TRBJ1-5 and V is TRBV28; 11 bases line up with TRBD1. Germline values: CDR1 MDHEN, CDR2 SYDVKM. The trim removed 2 bases at V and 4 bases at J, leaving 1 base unmatched. This CDR3 has 15 amino acids. The CDR3 loop reads CASSLGTGGNQPQHF. CDR3 nucleotide sequence: TGTGCCAGCAGTTTAGGGACAGGGGGGAATCAGCCCCAGCATTTT.

The gene calls are TRBV19 and TRBJ2-7; D remains unclear. CDR1 and CDR2 from the germline V gene are LNHDA and SQIVND (reference sequence). V lost 5 bases and J 5 bases, leaving 13 bases between the germline ends. The CDR3 has 13 residues. Here the CDR3 DNA reads TGTGCCAGTAGTCGTCGGCAGTCCGACGAGCAGTACTTC. As protein: CASSRRQSDEQYF.

The chain joins TRBV5-6 to TRBJ2-7; no definite D call. The CDR3 contains 13 residues. The V gene lost 4 bases and the J gene lost 3 bases, with 11 bases spanning the gap. The V gene's germline CDR1 is SGHDT and CDR2 YYEEEE. The CDR3 loop is CASSPTSFYEQYF. The CDR3 DNA follows: TGTGCCAGCAGCCCCACCTCGTTCTACGAGCAGTACTTC.

As regards this clone: Sequence at one end of the junction differs from germline and may be a read error. The chain employs TRBV6-1 and TRBJ1-4, with TRBD1 as a possible D gene (5 bases). The CDR3 contains 17 residues. The germline V gene encodes CDR1 MNHNS and CDR2 SASEGT. The CDR3: CAISEPTGGATNEKLFF. As DNA, the CDR3 is TGTGCCATCAGTGAGCCCACAGGAGGTGCAACTAATGAAAAACTGTTTTTT.

This clone was seen just once. V is TRBV2 and J is TRBJ2-7, with TRBD2 as a possible D gene (5 bases). The V end lost 3 bases, the J end lost 0 bases, and 12 bases lay between the germline ends. The CDR3 is 15 residues long. Germline V gene lookup returns CDR1 SNHLY and CDR2 FYNNEI. CDR3 loop: CASSEVASSSYEQYF. CDR3 nucleotide sequence: TGTGCCAGCAGTGAGGTAGCGTCGAGCTCCTACGAGCAGTACTTC.

This clone has just a few counts. This sequence joins TRBV4-2 and TRBJ2-1; TRBD2 might be the D (5 bases). CDR1 is LGHNA, CDR2 YNFKEQ, per germline. CDR3 length: 16 amino acids. V dropped 3 bases and J dropped 0 bases, with 12 bases sitting between them. CDR3 DNA: TGTGCCAGCAGCCAGCCACTAGGAAGCTCCTACAATGAGCAGTTCTTC. It yields the protein CASSQPLGSSYNEQFF.

This chain joins TRBV28 and TRBJ1-5; 9 bases are shared with TRBD1. CDR1 MDHEN and CDR2 SYDVKM come from the germline V gene. The CDR3 is made up of 15 amino acids. J gave up 4 bases and V 6 bases, and 7 bases lay outside the gene matches. Here the CDR3 reads CASSRPTGGNQPQHF. CDR3 DNA sequence: TGTGCCAGCAGCCGGCCGACAGGGGGGAATCAGCCCCAGCATTTT.

V and J are TRBV5-1 and TRBJ1-5, with 10 bases lining up with TRBD1. Germline V gene data show CDR1 as SGHRS and CDR2 as YFSETQ. The CDR3 contains 15 residues. J was trimmed by 5 bases and V by 1 base; bases with no gene match: 3. CDR3 residues: CASSLSGQGDQPQHF. The CDR3 DNA sequence: TGCGCCAGCAGCTTGTCCGGACAGGGGGATCAGCCCCAGCATTTT.

This chain connects TRBV7-8 to TRBJ1-1; possibly TRBD1 for D (5 bases). Trimming removed 2 bases at V and 7 bases at J, with 8 bases between. This CDR3 comprises 12 residues. The germline gives CDR1 SGHVS, CDR2 FQNEAQ. The CDR3 DNA is TGTGCCAGCAGCTTACAGGGACTTGAAGCTTTCTTT. Residues: CASSLQGLEAFF. Combining the CDR3 with reference TRBV7-8 and TRBJ1-1 gives the whole variable domain GAGVSQSPRYKVAKRGQDVALRCDPISGHVSLFWYQQALGQGPEFLTYFQNEAQLDKSGLPSDRFFAERPEGSVSTLKIQRTQQEDSAVYLCASSLQGLEAFFGQGTRLTVV.

The chain employs TRBV29-1 and TRBJ2-5; the D is unclear. This CDR3 is 12 amino acids long. From germline, CDR1 is SQVTM and CDR2 ANQGSEA. V was trimmed by 8 bases and J by 3 bases, leaving 13 bases between them. CDR3: CSSAVNEETQYF. For the CDR3, the DNA is TGCAGCTCCGCAGTAAACGAAGAGACCCAGTACTTC.

V usage is TRBV7-2 and J usage is TRBJ1-1; weak D call: TRBD1 (5 bases). Germline V CDR1 and CDR2: SGHTA, FQGNSA. With 5 bases removed from V and 0 bases from J, the gap between germline ends came to 16 bases. The CDR3 length is 16 residues. CDR3 bases: TGTGCCAGCAGCCCCCGGGGCGGCCGGATGAACACTGAAGCTTTCTTT. It yields the protein CASSPRGGRMNTEAFF.

The chain has TRBV28 and TRBJ2-7; the match to TRBD1 covers 8 bases. The trim removed 6 bases at V and 3 bases at J, leaving 1 base unmatched. The germline V gene has CDR1 MDHEN and CDR2 SYDVKM. The CDR3 is made up of 12 amino acids. This CDR3 is CASSDRGYEQYF. In DNA form, the CDR3 reads TGTGCCAGCAGCGACAGGGGCTACGAGCAGTACTTC.